This T cell receptor (beta chain) was recovered during a study of T cell responses to AZD1222 COVID-19 vaccine. Study in general: Second-dose groups at about 4 or about 12 weeks were pooled. Regarding the study as a whole: Reports indicate that nearly half of spike-specific TCRs are directed at unmutated variant regions. Once two AZD1222 doses were given, Spike-specific TCR breadth and depth went up. Vaccine-related CD4 TCRs covered spike, predominating at 160-218 and 743-854.

A word on this clone: Its specificity is unknown.

Trimming took 4 bases from V and 0 from J, leaving 9 bases between them. CDR3 length: 14 amino acids. The germline CDR1 and CDR2 sequences are LNHDA and SQIVND (reference sequence). Assay: immunoSEQ multiplex PCR; the TCRdb copy retains only in-frame clones and omits some. The sample holds some 96,000 clones, 85% to 90% seen once. J is TRBJ1-2 and V is TRBV19; D remains ambiguous. The sample was peripheral blood, taken on day 0 of AZD1222 vaccination. This clonotype was sampled from an adult in good health. The CDR3 reads CASSRRSANYGYTF. CDR3 in DNA: TGTGCCAGTAGTAGAAGATCAGCTAACTATGGCTACACCTTC.